These 3 T cell receptor beta chains share one sample of origin, sequenced in a study of CD8 T cells in ankylosing spondylitis. Each CDR3 protein gets one entry after TCRdb re-called the 5' RACE reads with MiXCR. The repertoire has approximately 350,000 distinct CDR3 sequences, 20% of them found once; the top ten carry roughly 14%. Sequenced material: blood, either unsorted or a sorted T cell fraction (not recorded which). These receptors originate from a male donor with ankylosing spondylitis or in good health (not recorded which).

V usage is TRBV5-1 and J usage is TRBJ2-5, with 9 bases lining up with TRBD2. Trimming removed 0 bases from V and 2 bases from J; junction bases left unmatched: 8. CDR1 is SGHRS and CDR2 is YFSETQ in the germline V gene. The CDR3 loop spans 17 amino acids. The CDR3 reads CASSLGALAGAQETQYF. CDR3 coding DNA: TGCGCCAGCAGCTTGGGGGCCTTAGCGGGGGCTCAAGAGACCCAGTACTTC.

This clonotype was counted ten times or more. The chain recombines TRBV9 with TRBJ1-1, with D possibly being TRBD1 (6 bases). The germline gives CDR1 SGDLS, CDR2 YYNGEE. V gave up 3 bases and J gave up 7 bases, with 10 bases separating them. CDR3 length equals 12 residues. Written as DNA, the CDR3 is TGTGCCAGCAGCGACGGACAGCTTGAAGCTTTCTTT. Amino acids: CASSDGQLEAFF. Looking up the rest from reference TRBV9 and TRBJ1-1 gives the full variable domain: DSGVTQTPKHLITATGQRVTLRCSPRSGDLSVYWYQQSLDQGLQFLIQYYNGEERAKGNILERFSAQQFPDLHSELNLSSLELGDSALYFCASSDGQLEAFFGQGTRLTVV.

V and J are TRBV6-1 and TRBJ2-7; D is uncertain. CDR1 is MNHNS, CDR2 SASEGT, per germline. Between the trimmed V and J ends, which lost 0 bases and 2 bases, there was a span of 11 bases. The CDR3 sequence is 15 residues long. CDR3 nucleotides: TGTGCCAGCAGTGAAGCGGCGAACGTGGCCTACGAGCAGTACTTC. Encoded protein: CASSEAANVAYEQYF.